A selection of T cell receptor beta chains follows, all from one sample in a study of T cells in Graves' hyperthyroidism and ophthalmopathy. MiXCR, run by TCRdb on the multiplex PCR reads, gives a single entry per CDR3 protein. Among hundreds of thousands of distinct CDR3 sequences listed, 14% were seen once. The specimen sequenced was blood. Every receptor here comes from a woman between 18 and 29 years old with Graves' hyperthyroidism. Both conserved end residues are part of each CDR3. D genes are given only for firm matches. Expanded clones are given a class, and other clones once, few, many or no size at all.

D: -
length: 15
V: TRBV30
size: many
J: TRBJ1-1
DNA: TGTGCCTGGAGTGTTAACAGGGTCGAGAACACTGAAGCTTTCTTT
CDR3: CAWSVNRVENTEAFF

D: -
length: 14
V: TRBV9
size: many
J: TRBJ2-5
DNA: TGTGCCAGCAGCGTAGGAGGGTTTGGAGAGACCCAGTACTTC
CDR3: CASSVGGFGETQYF

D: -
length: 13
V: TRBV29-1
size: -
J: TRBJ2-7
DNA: TGCAGCGTTGACGATGGGGGTGGCTACGAGCAGTACTTC
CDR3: CSVDDGGGYEQYF

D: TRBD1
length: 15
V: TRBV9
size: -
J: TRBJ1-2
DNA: TGTGCCAGCAGCGCGCCGGCCGGGACAGCCACATACTACACCTTC
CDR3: CASSAPAGTATYYTF

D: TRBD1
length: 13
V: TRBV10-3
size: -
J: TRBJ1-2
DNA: TGTGCCATCAGCCAGACAGGGGGGGAAGGCTACACCTTC
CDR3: CAISQTGGEGYTF

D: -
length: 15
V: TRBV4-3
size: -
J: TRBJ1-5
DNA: TGCGCCAGCAGCCAAGACAGGTCCACAGTTCAGCCCCAGCATTTT
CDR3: CASSQDRSTVQPQHF

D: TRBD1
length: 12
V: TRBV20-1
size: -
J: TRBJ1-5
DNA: TGCAGTGCTAGACAGGGGGATCAGCCCCAGCATTTT
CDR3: CSARQGDQPQHF

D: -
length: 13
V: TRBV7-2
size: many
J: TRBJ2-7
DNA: TGTGCCAGCAGCTTACTTGGGGGATACGAGCAGTACTTC
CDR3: CASSLLGGYEQYF

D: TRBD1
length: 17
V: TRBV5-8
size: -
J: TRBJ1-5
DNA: TGTGCCAGCAGCGCCAACAGGGGGCTTAACAGCAATCAGCCCCAGCATTTT
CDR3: CASSANRGLNSNQPQHF

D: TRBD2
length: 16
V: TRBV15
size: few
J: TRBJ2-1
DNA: TGTGCCACCAGCAAGGCGGGAGGTAGCGCCTACAATGAGCAGTTCTTC
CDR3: CATSKAGGSAYNEQFF

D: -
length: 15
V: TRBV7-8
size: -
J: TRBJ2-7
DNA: TGTGCCAGCAGCTTCGGTTGGGCGACCTCCTACGAGCAGTACTTC
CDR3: CASSFGWATSYEQYF

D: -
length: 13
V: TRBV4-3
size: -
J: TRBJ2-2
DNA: TGCGCCAGCAGCCATAGGGGGACCGGGGAGCTGTTTTTT
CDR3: CASSHRGTGELFF

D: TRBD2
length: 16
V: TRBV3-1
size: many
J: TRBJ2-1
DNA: TGTGCCAGCAGCCCCAGACTAGCGGGAGGGTCCAATGAGCAGTTCTTC
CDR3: CASSPRLAGGSNEQFF

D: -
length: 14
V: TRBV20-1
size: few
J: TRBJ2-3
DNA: TGCAGTGCTAGAGATCTGGCCAGCACAGATACGCAGTATTTT
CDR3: CSARDLASTDTQYF

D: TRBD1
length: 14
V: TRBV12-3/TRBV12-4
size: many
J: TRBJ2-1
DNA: TGTGCCAGCAGTTCCGAGACAGGGGTCGATGAGCAGTTCTTC
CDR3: CASSSETGVDEQFF

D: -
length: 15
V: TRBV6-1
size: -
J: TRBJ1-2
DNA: TGTGCCAGCCTCTTGGACGCTCTCTCTCACTATGGCTACACCTTC
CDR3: CASLLDALSHYGYTF

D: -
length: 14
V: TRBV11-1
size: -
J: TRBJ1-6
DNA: TGCGCCAGCAGCCAAGAACCCTATAATTCACCCCTCCACTTT
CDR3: CASSQEPYNSPLHF